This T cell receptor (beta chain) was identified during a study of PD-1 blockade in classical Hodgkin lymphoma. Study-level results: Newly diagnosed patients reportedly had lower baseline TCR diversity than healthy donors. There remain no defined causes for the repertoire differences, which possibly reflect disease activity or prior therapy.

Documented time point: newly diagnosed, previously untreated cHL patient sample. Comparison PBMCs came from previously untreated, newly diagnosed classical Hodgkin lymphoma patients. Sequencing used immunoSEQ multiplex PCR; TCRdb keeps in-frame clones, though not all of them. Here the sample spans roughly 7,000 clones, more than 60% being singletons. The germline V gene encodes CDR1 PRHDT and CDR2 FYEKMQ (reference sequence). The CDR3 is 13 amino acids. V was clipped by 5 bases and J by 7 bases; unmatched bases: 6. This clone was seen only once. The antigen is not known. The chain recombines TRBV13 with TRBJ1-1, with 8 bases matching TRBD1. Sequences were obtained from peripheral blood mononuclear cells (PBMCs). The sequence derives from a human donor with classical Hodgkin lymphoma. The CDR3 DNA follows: TGTGCCAGCAGCCCCCTAGGACAGGGTGAAGCTTTCTTT. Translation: CASSPLGQGEAFF.